This record covers a single T cell receptor beta chain. Its antigen is as yet unknown. This entry belongs to a study of cytomegalovirus exposure and HLA in healthy donors. Study as a whole: An analysis done earlier identified fewer than 140 million unique TCR beta sequences from approximately 170 million T cells. Study conclusions and caveats: Some TCR beta chains (roughly 160 of them) were listed as cytomegalovirus-associated. It was likely that a cluster of highly shared sequence variants was a sequencing artifact.

Amplification used 60 Vbeta primers and 13 Jbeta primers. The table came from immunoSEQ multiplex PCR; TCRdb's copy has only in-frame clones and leaves some out. The profile shows 170,000 or so clones, 82% of them singletons. The sequencing input was PBMCs. The TCR sequence derives from a woman between 45 and 65 years old in good health and CMV-seronegative.

The DNA of the CDR3 is TGTGCCAGCAGCTCTCGTGCGGGCACAGATACGCAGTATTTT. Translated: CASSSRAGTDTQYF. The chain uses TRBV7-3 and TRBJ2-3; D remains ambiguous. V lost 4 bases to trimming and J lost 1 base, with 9 bases between them. The CDR3 has 14 residues. CDR1 and CDR2 (germline): SGHTA, FQGTGA.